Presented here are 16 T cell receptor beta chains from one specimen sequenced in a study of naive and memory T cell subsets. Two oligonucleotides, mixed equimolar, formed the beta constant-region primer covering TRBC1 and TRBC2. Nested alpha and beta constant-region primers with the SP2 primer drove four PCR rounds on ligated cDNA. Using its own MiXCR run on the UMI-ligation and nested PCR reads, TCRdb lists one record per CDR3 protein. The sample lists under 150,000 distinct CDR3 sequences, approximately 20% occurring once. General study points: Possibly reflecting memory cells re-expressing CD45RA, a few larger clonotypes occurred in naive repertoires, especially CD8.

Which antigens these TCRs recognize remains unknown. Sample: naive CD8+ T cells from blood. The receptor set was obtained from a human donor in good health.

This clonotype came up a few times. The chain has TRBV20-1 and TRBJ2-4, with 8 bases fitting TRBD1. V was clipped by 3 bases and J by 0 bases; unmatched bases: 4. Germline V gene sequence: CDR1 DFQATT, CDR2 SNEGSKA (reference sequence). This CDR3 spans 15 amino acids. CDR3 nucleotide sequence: TGCAGTGCTAGGGACAGGGCCATAGCCAAAAACATTCAGTACTTC. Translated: CSARDRAIAKNIQYF.

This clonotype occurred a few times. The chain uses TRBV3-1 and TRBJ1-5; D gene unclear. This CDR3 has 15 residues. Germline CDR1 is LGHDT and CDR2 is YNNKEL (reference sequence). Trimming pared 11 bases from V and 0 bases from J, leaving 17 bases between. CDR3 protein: CALDGEDDSNQPQHF. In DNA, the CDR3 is TGTGCCCTCGACGGGGAGGATGATAGCAATCAGCCCCAGCATTTT.

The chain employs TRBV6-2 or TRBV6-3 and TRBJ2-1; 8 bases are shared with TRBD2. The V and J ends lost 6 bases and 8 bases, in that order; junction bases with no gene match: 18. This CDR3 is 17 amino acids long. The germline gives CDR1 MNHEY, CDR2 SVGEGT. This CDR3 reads CASSPLLGSGIPDEQFF. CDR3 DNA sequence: TGTGCCAGCAGCCCCCTGCTTGGTAGCGGGATTCCCGATGAGCAGTTCTTC.

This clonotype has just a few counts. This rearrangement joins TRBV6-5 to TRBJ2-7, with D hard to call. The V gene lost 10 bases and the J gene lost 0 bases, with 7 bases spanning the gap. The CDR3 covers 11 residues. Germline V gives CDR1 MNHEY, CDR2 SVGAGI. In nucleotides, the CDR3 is TGTGCCACCACAGACTCCTACGAGCAGTACTTC. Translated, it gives CATTDSYEQYF.

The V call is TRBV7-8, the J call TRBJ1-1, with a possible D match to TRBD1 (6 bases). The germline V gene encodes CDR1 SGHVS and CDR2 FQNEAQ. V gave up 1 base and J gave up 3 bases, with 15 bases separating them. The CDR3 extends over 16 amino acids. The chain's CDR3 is CASSLGGGSGDTEAFF. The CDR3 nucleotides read TGTGCCAGCAGCTTAGGAGGGGGGAGTGGGGACACTGAAGCTTTCTTT. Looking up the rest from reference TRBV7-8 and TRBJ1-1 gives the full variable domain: GAGVSQSPRYKVAKRGQDVALRCDPISGHVSLFWYQQALGQGPEFLTYFQNEAQLDKSGLPSDRFFAERPEGSVSTLKIQRTQQEDSAVYLCASSLGGGSGDTEAFFGQGTRLTVV.

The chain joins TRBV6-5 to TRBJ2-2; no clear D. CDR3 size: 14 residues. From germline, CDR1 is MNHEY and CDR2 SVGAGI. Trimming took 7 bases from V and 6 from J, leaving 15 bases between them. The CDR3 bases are TGTGCCAGCATTCCCACACTGGGCGCCGGGGAGCTGTTTTTT. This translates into CASIPTLGAGELFF.

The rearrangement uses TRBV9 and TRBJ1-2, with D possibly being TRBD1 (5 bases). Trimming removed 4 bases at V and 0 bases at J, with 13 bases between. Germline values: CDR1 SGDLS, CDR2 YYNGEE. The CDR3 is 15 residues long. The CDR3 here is CASSKTGETNYGYTF. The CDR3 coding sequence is TGTGCCAGCAGCAAAACGGGGGAGACTAACTATGGCTACACCTTC. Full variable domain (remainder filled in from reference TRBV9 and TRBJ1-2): DSGVTQTPKHLITATGQRVTLRCSPRSGDLSVYWYQQSLDQGLQFLIQYYNGEERAKGNILERFSAQQFPDLHSELNLSSLELGDSALYFCASSKTGETNYGYTFGSGTRLTVV.

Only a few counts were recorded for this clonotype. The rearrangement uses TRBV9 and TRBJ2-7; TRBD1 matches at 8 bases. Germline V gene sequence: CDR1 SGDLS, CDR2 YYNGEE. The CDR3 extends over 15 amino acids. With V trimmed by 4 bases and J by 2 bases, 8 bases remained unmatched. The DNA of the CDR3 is TGTGCCAGCAGCTCCCGGGACAGGAATACCTACGAGCAGTACTTC. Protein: CASSSRDRNTYEQYF.

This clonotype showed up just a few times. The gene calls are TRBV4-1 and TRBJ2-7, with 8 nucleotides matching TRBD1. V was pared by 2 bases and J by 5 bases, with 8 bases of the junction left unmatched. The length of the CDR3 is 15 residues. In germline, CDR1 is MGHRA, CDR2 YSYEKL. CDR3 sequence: CASSQYLGTGDEQYF. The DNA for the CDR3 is TGCGCCAGCAGCCAATATTTGGGGACAGGTGACGAGCAGTACTTC.

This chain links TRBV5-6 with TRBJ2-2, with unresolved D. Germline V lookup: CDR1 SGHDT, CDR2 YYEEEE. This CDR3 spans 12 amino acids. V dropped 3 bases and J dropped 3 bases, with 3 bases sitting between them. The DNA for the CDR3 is TGTGCCAGCAGCTCTTACACCGGGGAGCTGTTTTTT. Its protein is CASSSYTGELFF.

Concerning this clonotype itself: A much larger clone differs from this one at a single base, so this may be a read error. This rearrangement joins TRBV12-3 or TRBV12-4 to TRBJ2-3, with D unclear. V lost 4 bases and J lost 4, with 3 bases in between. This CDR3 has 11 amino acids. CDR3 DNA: TGTGCCAGCAGTTGGGCAGATACGCAGTATTTT. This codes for CASSWADTQYF.

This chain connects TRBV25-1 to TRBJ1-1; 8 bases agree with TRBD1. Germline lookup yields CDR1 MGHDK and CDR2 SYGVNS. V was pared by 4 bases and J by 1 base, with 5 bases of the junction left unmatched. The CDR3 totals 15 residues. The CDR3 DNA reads TGTGCCAGCAGTGCTTCGGGACAGGCGAACACTGAAGCTTTCTTT. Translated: CASSASGQANTEAFF.

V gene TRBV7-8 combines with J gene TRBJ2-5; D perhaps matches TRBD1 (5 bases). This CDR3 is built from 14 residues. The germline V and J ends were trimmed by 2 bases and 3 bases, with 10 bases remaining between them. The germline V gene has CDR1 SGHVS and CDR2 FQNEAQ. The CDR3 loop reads CASSLPDRKETQYF. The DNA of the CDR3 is TGTGCCAGCAGCTTACCCGACAGAAAAGAGACCCAGTACTTC.

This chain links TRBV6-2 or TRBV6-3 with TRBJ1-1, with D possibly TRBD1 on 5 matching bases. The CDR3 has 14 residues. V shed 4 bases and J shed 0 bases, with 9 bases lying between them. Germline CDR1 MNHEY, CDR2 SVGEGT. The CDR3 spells CASSWDGLNTEAFF. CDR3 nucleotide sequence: TGTGCCAGCAGTTGGGACGGATTGAACACTGAAGCTTTCTTT.

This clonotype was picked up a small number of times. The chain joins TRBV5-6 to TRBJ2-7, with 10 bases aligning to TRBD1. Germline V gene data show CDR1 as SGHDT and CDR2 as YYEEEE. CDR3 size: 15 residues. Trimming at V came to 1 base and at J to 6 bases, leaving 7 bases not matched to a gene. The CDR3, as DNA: TGTGCCAGCAGCTTGACGCCGGGACAGGGGTCCGAGCAGTACTTC. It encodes CASSLTPGQGSEQYF. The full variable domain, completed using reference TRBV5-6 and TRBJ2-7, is DAGVTQSPTHLIKTRGQQVTLRCSPKSGHDTVSWYQQALGQGPQFIFQYYEEEERQRGNFPDRFSGHQFPNYSSELNVNALLLGDSALYLCASSLTPGQGSEQYFGPGTRLTVT.

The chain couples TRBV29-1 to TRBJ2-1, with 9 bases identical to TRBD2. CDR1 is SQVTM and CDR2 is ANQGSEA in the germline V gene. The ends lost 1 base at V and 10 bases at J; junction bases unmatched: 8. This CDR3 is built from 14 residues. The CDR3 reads CSVEGLAGDWEQFF. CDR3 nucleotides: TGCAGCGTTGAAGGTTTAGCGGGAGACTGGGAGCAGTTCTTC.